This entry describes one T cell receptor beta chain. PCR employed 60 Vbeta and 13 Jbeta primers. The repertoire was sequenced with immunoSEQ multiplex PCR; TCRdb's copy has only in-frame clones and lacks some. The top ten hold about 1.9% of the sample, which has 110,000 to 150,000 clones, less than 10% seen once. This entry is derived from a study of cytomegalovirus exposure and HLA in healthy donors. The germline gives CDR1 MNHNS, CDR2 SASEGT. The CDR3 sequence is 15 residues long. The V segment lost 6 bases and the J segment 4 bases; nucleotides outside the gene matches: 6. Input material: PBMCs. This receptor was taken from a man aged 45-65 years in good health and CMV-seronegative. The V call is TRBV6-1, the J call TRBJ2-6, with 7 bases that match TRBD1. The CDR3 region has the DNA TGTGCCAGCAGAACAGGGGTGGAAGGGGCCAACGTCCTGACTTTC. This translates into CASRTGVEGANVLTF.